Each of the 20 T cell receptor beta chains below was sequenced from the same sample in a study of CD8 T cells in Susac syndrome. RNA totalling about 0.45 to 1 ug underwent reverse transcription with random hexamers. TCRdb independently ran MiXCR on the immunoSEQ multiplex PCR reads; one entry per CDR3 protein. The profile covers under 200,000 distinct CDR3 sequences, with 95% to 96% appearing a single time and 0.1% to 0.15% taken by the ten largest. The sample comprised CD4+ T cells from PBMCs. Receptors were obtained from a human donor with Susac syndrome.

The chain is built from TRBV19 and TRBJ2-1; D is possibly TRBD2 (7 bases). The CDR3 totals 16 residues. V was pared by 8 bases and J by 0 bases, with 17 bases between. Germline CDR1 is LNHDA and CDR2 is SQIVND (reference sequence). CDR3 residues: CASGGGLADSYNEQFF. Written as DNA, the CDR3 is TGTGCCAGTGGGGGGGGGCTAGCGGACTCCTACAATGAGCAGTTCTTC.

The V call is TRBV12-3 or TRBV12-4, the J call TRBJ1-4, with TRBD1 matching over 10 bases. The CDR3 has 16 residues. After removal of 3 bases from V and 6 bases from J, the junction contained 7 bases not matched to a gene. CDR3 nucleotide sequence: TGTGCCAGCAGTTTCGAGAGAGGGACAGGGGATGAAAAACTGTTTTTT. This translates into CASSFERGTGDEKLFF.

The chain recombines TRBV4-2 with TRBJ2-7, with D perhaps TRBD2 (5 bases). CDR3 length: 16 residues. Germline V CDR1 and CDR2: LGHNA, YNFKEQ. The ends were cut back, 0 bases at V and 3 bases at J, with 15 bases in the middle. The CDR3 coding sequence is TGTGCCAGCAGCCAAGATCGCTCGGCTAGCCTCTACGAGCAGTACTTC. This sequence encodes CASSQDRSASLYEQYF.

This clonotype was observed once. The chain joins TRBV29-1 to TRBJ2-1; TRBD1 might be the D (6 bases). Germline lookup yields CDR1 SQVTM and CDR2 ANQGSEA. The CDR3 length is 15 residues. V lost 0 bases, J lost 6 bases, and 15 bases lay in between. The CDR3 bases are TGCAGCGTTGAAGATCCCCTGGGGGCCTCCAATGAGCAGTTCTTC. Protein product: CSVEDPLGASNEQFF.

The chain combines TRBV29-1 with TRBJ2-1; TRBD2 agrees at 13 bases. Trimming took 7 bases from V and 9 from J; bases not matched to a gene: 6. CDR1 and CDR2 from the germline V gene are SQVTM and ANQGSEA. This CDR3 spans 13 amino acids. The CDR3 loop is CSALLAGGIEQFF. The CDR3 nucleotides are TGCAGCGCCCTACTAGCGGGAGGGATTGAGCAGTTCTTC.

The gene calls are TRBV29-1 and TRBJ2-1; 10 bases agree with TRBD2. The V segment lost 7 bases and the J segment 5 bases; nucleotides outside the gene matches: 8. Germline V lookup: CDR1 SQVTM, CDR2 ANQGSEA. The CDR3 has 14 residues. This chain's CDR3 is CSGDTSGVHNEQFF. DNA for the CDR3: TGCAGCGGGGATACTAGCGGGGTCCACAATGAGCAGTTCTTC.

This rearrangement joins TRBV29-1 to TRBJ2-5; D may be TRBD1 or TRBD2 (5 bases each). V gave up 6 bases and J gave up 5 bases, with 13 bases separating them. The CDR3 has 12 residues. Per the germline V gene, CDR1 is SQVTM and CDR2 is ANQGSEA. The chain's CDR3 is CSVQGVVETQYF. The CDR3 region has the DNA TGCAGCGTCCAGGGAGTCGTTGAGACCCAGTACTTC.

The chain employs TRBV20-1 and TRBJ2-3, with a weak D call TRBD2 (6 bases). The ends were cut back, 6 bases at V and 5 bases at J, with 24 bases in the middle. Germline V gene data show CDR1 as DFQATT and CDR2 as SNEGSKA (reference sequence). This CDR3 has 16 amino acids. The CDR3 DNA sequence: TGCAGTGCAACCGGTACGCCGGGACTCCTGCGAGATACGCAGTATTTT. It yields the protein CSATGTPGLLRDTQYF.

This rearrangement joins TRBV18 to TRBJ2-7, with D unresolved. Germline CDR1 is KGHSH and CDR2 is LQKENI. Trimming removed 8 bases at V and 7 bases at J, with 18 bases between. CDR3 length: 13 residues. CDR3 in amino acids: CASRIDELGEQYF. CDR3 sequence (DNA): TGTGCCAGCCGGATTGACGAATTAGGGGAGCAGTACTTC.

This clonotype came up once. The chain carries TRBV20-1 and TRBJ2-1, with 12 bases fitting TRBD1. With V trimmed by 6 bases and J by 7 bases, 10 bases remained unmatched. The CDR3 has 15 residues. CDR1 and CDR2 (germline): DFQATT, SNEGSKA (reference sequence). CDR3 DNA sequence: TGCAGTGCGCTTCCGGGACAGGGGGCTAGGAATGAGCAGTTCTTC. Translation: CSALPGQGARNEQFF.

Only one count was recorded for this clonotype. The chain is built from TRBV7-2 and TRBJ2-1, with 7 bases fitting TRBD2. This CDR3 spans 15 amino acids. J gave up 2 bases and V 5 bases, and 6 bases lay outside the gene matches. CDR1 is SGHTA and CDR2 is FQGNSA in the germline V gene. Written as DNA, the CDR3 is TGTGCCAGCAGCCCGGGGCGGGGGACCTACAATGAGCAGTTCTTC. Translation: CASSPGRGTYNEQFF.

The chain links TRBV14 to TRBJ2-7, with D maybe TRBD1 (6 bases). Germline V gives CDR1 SGHDN, CDR2 FVKESK. The CDR3 spans 14 residues. The germline V and J ends were trimmed by 2 bases and 3 bases, with 11 bases remaining between them. The CDR3 reads CASSQHSQGYEQYF. For the CDR3, the DNA is TGTGCCAGCAGCCAACATTCACAGGGCTACGAGCAGTACTTC.

The V gene is TRBV27, the J gene TRBJ1-2; possibly TRBD1 for D (6 bases). CDR1 MNHEY and CDR2 SMNVEV come from the germline V gene (reference sequence). CDR3 length equals 14 residues. V gave up 7 bases and J gave up 1 base, with 13 bases separating them. CDR3 coding DNA: TGTGCCAGCACCGGGGACAAGGATAACTATGGCTACACCTTC. Amino acid sequence: CASTGDKDNYGYTF.

This chain uses TRBV5-1 with TRBJ2-1; D could derive from TRBD1 or TRBD2 (5 bases each). The CDR3 spans 14 residues. Germline CDR1 reads SGHRS; CDR2 reads YFSETQ. V lost 2 bases and J lost 2, with 8 bases in between. This CDR3 reads CASSFRDPYNEQFF. The CDR3 nucleotides are TGCGCCAGCAGCTTCAGGGACCCCTACAATGAGCAGTTCTTC.

V and J are TRBV3-1 and TRBJ1-1, with D maybe TRBD1 (6 bases). V lost 1 base and J 10 bases, leaving 10 bases between the germline ends. The CDR3 contains 12 residues. CDR1 is LGHDT, CDR2 YNNKEL, per germline (reference sequence). The CDR3 loop is CASSQAGAAAFF. CDR3 sequence (DNA): TGTGCCAGCAGCCAAGCGGGGGCTGCAGCTTTCTTT.

The chain couples TRBV9 to TRBJ1-6; 10 bases align to TRBD1. With 5 bases clipped from V and 7 bases from J, the junction kept 0 bases outside the gene matches. CDR3 length: 13 amino acids. Germline CDR1 SGDLS, CDR2 YYNGEE. CDR3 in amino acids: CASRGQGNSPLHF. CDR3 bases: TGTGCCAGCAGGGGACAGGGGAATTCACCCCTCCACTTT.

The CDR3 sequence is CASSSVTGSTQHF. In DNA, the CDR3 is TGCGCCAGCAGCTCAGTAACAGGGTCAACCCAGCATTTT. The V gene is TRBV4-3, the J gene TRBJ1-5, with a possible D match to TRBD1 (6 bases). Germline loops: CDR1 LGHNA, CDR2 YSLEER. This CDR3 is built from 13 residues. Trimming left V 5 bases short and J 11 bases short, with 16 bases between.

V is TRBV4-2 and J is TRBJ2-7; 9 nucleotides agree with TRBD2. This CDR3 has 15 amino acids. In germline, CDR1 is LGHNA, CDR2 YNFKEQ. V lost 4 bases, J lost 7 bases, and 11 bases stayed unmatched. The CDR3 sequence is CASSRGAGGPSEQYF. DNA for the CDR3: TGTGCCAGCAGCCGGGGTGCGGGAGGGCCCTCGGAGCAGTACTTC.

The gene calls are TRBV20-1 and TRBJ2-5; weak D call: TRBD1 (6 bases). Germline values: CDR1 DFQATT, CDR2 SNEGSKA (reference sequence). The CDR3 contains 13 residues. The V end lost 0 bases, the J end lost 5 bases, and 10 bases lay between the germline ends. The CDR3 here is CSARDWQGETQYF. In DNA, the CDR3 is TGCAGTGCTAGAGATTGGCAGGGGGAGACCCAGTACTTC.

The chain combines TRBV12-3 or TRBV12-4 with TRBJ1-2; TRBD1 might be the D (5 bases). Trimming took 4 bases from V and 2 from J, leaving 11 bases between them. The CDR3 runs to 14 residues. The DNA of the CDR3 is TGTGCCAGCAGTTCGCTCAGGGAAAACTATGGCTACACCTTC. Amino acid sequence: CASSSLRENYGYTF.